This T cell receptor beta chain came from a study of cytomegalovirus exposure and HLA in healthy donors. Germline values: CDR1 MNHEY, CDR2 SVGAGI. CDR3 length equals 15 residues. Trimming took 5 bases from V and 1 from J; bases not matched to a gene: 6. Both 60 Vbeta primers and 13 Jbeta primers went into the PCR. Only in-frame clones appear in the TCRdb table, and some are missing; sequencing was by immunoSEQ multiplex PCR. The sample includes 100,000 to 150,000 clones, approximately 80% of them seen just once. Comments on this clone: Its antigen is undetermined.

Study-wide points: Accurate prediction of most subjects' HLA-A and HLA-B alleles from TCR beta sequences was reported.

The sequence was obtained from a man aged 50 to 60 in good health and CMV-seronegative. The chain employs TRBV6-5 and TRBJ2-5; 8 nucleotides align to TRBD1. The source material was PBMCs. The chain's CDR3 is CASSTFGQGQETQYF. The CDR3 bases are TGTGCCAGCAGTACCTTTGGACAGGGCCAAGAGACCCAGTACTTC.